This section outlines one TCR beta chain sequence together with its context. What it binds is not known. Viral peptide pools were used in the ViraFEST assay to expand antigen-specific CD4+ T cells, and sequencing came afterward. Having been cultured for ten to eleven days, the cells underwent CD4+ T cell isolation. Nucleocapsid antibodies stayed negative before and after vaccination, showing no earlier SARS-CoV-2 infection. About 2 million PBMC were seeded per well and grown in the presence of about 10 IU/ml IL-2 and around 10 ug/ml peptides. Cultures had half their medium replaced with IL-2 medium on days 3 and 7. The sample comes from a study of vaccination effects on CD4 cells after COVID-19. Whole-study results and caveats: Researchers report that only 1 of 255 vaccine-induced clones in healthy vaccinees cross-reacted with common cold coronaviruses. Clones arising from infection and from vaccination showed marked clonal contraction late after vaccination.

Some clones are missing from TCRdb's copy, which holds only in-frame ones; the method was immunoSEQ multiplex PCR. The table has over 45,000 clones, more than 60% seen once. This clonotype originated in a human donor who received a COVID-19 vaccine. The source material was CD4+ T cells from PBMCs cultured with SARS-CoV-2 spike peptides, sampled before COVID-19 vaccination.

CDR3 region: CASSFAPLRGARFLYTEAFF. CDR3 DNA: TGTGCCAGCAGTTTCGCCCCACTCCGGGGGGCGCGATTTCTATACACTGAAGCTTTCTTT. The V gene is TRBV27, the J gene TRBJ1-1; TRBD1 is a possible D gene (6 bases). This CDR3 spans 20 amino acids. Germline CDR1 reads MNHEY; CDR2 reads SMNVEV (reference sequence). The V end lost 3 bases, the J end lost 3 bases, and 29 bases lay between the germline ends.